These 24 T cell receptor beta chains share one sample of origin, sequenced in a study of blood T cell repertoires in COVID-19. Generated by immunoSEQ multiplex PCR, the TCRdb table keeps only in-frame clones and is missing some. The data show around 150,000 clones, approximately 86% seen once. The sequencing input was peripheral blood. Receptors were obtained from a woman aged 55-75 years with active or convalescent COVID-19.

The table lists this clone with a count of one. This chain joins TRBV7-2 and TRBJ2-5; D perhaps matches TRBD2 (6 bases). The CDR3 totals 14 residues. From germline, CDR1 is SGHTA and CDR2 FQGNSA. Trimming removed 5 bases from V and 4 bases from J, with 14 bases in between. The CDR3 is CASSVGTFLETQYF. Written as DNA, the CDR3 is TGTGCCAGCAGCGTCGGGACTTTCCTAGAGACCCAGTACTTC.

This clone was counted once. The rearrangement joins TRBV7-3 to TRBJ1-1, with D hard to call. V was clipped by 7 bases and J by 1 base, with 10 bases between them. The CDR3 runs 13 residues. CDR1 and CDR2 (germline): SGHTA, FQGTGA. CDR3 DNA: TGTGCCAGCAAGGTAGGCGGGAACACTGAAGCTTTCTTT. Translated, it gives CASKVGGNTEAFF.

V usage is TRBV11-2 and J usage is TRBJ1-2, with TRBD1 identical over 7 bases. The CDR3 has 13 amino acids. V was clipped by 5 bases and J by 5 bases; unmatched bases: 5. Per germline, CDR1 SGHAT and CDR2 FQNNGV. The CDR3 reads CASSHGTDYGYTF. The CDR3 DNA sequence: TGTGCCAGCAGCCATGGGACAGATTATGGCTACACCTTC. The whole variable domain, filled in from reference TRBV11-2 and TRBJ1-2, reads EAGVAQSPRYKIIEKRQSVAFWCNPISGHATLYWYQQILGQGPKLLIQFQNNGVVDDSQLPKDRFSAERLKGVDSTLKIQPAKLEDSAVYLCASSHGTDYGYTFGSGTRLTVV.

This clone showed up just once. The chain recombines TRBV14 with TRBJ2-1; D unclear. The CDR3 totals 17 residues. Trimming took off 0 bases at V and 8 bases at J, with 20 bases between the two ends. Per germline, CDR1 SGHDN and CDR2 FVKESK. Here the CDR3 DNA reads TGTGCCAGCAGCCAAGATGGTCTTTGGTGGCCTCGGGATGAGCAGTTCTTC. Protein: CASSQDGLWWPRDEQFF.

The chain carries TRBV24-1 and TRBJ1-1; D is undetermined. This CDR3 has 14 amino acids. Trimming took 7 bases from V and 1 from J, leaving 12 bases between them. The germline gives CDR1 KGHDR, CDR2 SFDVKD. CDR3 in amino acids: CATRDGSWNTEAFF. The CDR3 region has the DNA TGTGCCACCAGAGACGGGAGTTGGAACACTGAAGCTTTCTTT.

The CDR3 protein is CASSLDSRGYGYTF. In nucleotides, the CDR3 is TGTGCCAGCAGCTTAGATTCCAGGGGGTATGGCTACACCTTC. This rearrangement joins TRBV7-2 to TRBJ1-2; TRBD1 aligns across 7 bases. V lost 1 base to trimming and J lost 5 bases; unmatched junction nucleotides: 4. Per germline, CDR1 SGHTA and CDR2 FQGNSA. The CDR3 is 14 amino acids.

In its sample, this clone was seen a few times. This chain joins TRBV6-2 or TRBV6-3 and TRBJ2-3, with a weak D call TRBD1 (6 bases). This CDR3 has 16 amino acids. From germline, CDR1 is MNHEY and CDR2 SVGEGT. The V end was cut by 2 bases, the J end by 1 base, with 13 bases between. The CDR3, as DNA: TGTGCCAGCAGTTACATGGTGGGGGCGCGCACAGATACGCAGTATTTT. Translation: CASSYMVGARTDTQYF.

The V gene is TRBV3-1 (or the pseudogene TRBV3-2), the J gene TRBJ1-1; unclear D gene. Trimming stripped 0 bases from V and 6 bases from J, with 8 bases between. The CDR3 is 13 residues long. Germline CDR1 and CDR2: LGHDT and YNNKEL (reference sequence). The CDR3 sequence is CASSQDWHPEAFF. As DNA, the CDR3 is TGTGCCAGCAGCCAAGATTGGCACCCTGAAGCTTTCTTT.

CDR3 sequence (DNA): TGTGCCAGCAGCTTAGCGTACAGGTCTAGCTCCTACGAGCAGTACTTC. Translating gives CASSLAYRSSSYEQYF. This sequence joins TRBV13 and TRBJ2-7; weak D call: TRBD1 (5 bases). Germline V gene sequence: CDR1 PRHDT, CDR2 FYEKMQ (reference sequence). V was trimmed by 1 base and J by 0 bases, leaving 13 bases between them. This CDR3 has 16 residues.

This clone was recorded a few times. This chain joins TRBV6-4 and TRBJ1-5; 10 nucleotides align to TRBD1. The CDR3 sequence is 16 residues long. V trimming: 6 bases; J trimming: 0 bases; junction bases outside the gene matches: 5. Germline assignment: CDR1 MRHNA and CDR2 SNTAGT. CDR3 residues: CASSPGTGDSNQPQHF. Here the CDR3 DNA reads TGTGCCAGCAGCCCTGGGACAGGGGATAGCAATCAGCCCCAGCATTTT.

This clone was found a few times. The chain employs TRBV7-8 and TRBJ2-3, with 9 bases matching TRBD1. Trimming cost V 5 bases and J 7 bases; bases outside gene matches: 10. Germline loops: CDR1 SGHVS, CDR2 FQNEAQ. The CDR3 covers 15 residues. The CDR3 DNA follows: TGTGCCAGCAGCACAGAAGGGACAGGGAGATATACGCAGTATTTT. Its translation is CASSTEGTGRYTQYF.

The CDR3 coding sequence is TGTGCCAGCAGCTTAAATCCAGGGGGTTATAACTATGGCTACACCTTC. Encoded protein: CASSLNPGGYNYGYTF. This chain links TRBV7-2 with TRBJ1-2; 7 bases match TRBD1. This CDR3 has 16 amino acids. Looked up from germline, CDR1 is SGHTA and CDR2 is FQGNSA. V dropped 2 bases and J dropped 1; count of bases not matched to a gene: 7.

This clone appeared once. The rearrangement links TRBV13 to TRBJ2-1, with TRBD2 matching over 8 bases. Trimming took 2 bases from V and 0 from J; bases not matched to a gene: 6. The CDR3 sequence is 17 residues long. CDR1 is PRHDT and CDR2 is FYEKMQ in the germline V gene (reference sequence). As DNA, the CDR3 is TGTGCCAGCAGCTTACGCGGGGGGACTAGCTCCTACAATGAGCAGTTCTTC. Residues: CASSLRGGTSSYNEQFF.

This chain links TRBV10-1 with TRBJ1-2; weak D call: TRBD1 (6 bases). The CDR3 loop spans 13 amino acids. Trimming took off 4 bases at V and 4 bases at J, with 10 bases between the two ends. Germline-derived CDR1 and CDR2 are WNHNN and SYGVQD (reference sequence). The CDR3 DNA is TGCGCCAGCAGTGGAACAGGGTCCTATGGCTACACCTTC. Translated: CASSGTGSYGYTF.

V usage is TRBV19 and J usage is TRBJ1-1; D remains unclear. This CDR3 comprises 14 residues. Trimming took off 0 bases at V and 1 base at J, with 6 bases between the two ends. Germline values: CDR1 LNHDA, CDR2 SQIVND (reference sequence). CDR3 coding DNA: TGTGCCAGTAGTATAGAGAGGGCGAACACTGAAGCTTTCTTT. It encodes CASSIERANTEAFF.

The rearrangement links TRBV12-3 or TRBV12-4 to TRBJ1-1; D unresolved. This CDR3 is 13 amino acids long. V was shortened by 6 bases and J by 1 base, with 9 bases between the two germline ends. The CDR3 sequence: CASRTRGNTEAFF. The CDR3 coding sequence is TGTGCCAGCAGAACCCGGGGGAACACTGAAGCTTTCTTT.

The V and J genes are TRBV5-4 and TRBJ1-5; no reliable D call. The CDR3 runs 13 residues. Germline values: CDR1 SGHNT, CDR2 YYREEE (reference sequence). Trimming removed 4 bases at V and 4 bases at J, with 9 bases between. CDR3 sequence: CASSLDPNQPQHF. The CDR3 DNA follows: TGTGCCAGCAGCCTGGATCCGAATCAGCCCCAGCATTTT.

The CDR3 sequence is CASSSTFGDRGPYEQYF. The CDR3 DNA reads as TGTGCCAGCAGCTCTACCTTCGGGGACAGGGGACCCTACGAGCAGTACTTC. The chain links TRBV7-9 to TRBJ2-7; 10 nucleotides match TRBD1. The length of the CDR3 is 17 residues. Germline CDR1 and CDR2: SEHNR and FQNEAQ (reference sequence). The ends lost 4 bases at V and 2 bases at J; junction bases unmatched: 11.

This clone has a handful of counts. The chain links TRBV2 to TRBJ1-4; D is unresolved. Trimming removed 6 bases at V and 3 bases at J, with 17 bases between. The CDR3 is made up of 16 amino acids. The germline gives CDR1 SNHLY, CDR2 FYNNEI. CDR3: CASSLRGLLPNEKLFF. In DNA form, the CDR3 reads TGTGCCAGCAGCCTGAGAGGGCTTCTACCTAATGAAAAACTGTTTTTT.

The CDR3 sequence: CASGGQQETQYF. The CDR3 DNA reads TGTGCCAGCGGCGGTCAACAAGAGACCCAGTACTTC. The chain employs TRBV10-3 and TRBJ2-5; no definite D call. The CDR3 runs 12 residues. The ends were cut back, 10 bases at V and 2 bases at J, with 11 bases in the middle. From germline, CDR1 is ENHRY and CDR2 SYGVKD.

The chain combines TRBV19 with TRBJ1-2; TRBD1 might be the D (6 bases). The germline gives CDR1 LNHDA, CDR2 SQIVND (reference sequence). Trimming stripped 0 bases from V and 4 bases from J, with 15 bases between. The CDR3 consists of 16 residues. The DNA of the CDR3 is TGTGCCAGTAGTATAGATCACAGGGAAATATTCTATGGCTACACCTTC. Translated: CASSIDHREIFYGYTF.

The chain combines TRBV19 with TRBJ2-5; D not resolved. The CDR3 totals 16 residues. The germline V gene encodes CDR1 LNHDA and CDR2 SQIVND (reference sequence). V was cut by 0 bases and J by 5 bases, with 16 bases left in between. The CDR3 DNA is TGTGCCAGTAGTATAGAAAGTTGGGCAATCGAGGAGACCCAGTACTTC. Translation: CASSIESWAIEETQYF.

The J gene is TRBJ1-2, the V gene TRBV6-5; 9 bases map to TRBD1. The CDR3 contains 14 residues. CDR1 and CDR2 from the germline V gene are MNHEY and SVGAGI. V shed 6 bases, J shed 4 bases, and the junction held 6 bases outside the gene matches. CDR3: CASRPGQGSYGYTF. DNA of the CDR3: TGTGCCAGCAGGCCGGGACAGGGAAGCTATGGCTACACCTTC.

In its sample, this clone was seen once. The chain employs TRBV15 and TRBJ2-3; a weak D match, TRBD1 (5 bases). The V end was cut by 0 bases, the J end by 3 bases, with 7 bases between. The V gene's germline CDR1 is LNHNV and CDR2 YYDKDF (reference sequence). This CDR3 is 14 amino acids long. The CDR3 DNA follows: TGTGCCACCAGCAGAGATAAGGGGACAGATACGCAGTATTTT. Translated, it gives CATSRDKGTDTQYF.